What follows are 30 T cell receptor beta chains derived from one specimen sequenced in a study of cytomegalovirus exposure and HLA in healthy donors. The PCR was carried out with 60 Vbeta primers and 13 Jbeta primers. TCRdb's table, derived via immunoSEQ multiplex PCR, lists solely in-frame clones and lacks some. The data show around 170,000 clones, around 77% seen once. The sequencing input was PBMCs. All receptors derive from a young woman in good health and CMV-seronegative.

This chain uses TRBV2 with TRBJ2-5; TRBD1 aligns across 7 bases. CDR3 size: 13 residues. Losses at the gene ends were 6 bases for V and 1 base for J; bases not matched to a gene: 2. Germline values: CDR1 SNHLY, CDR2 FYNNEI. The CDR3 reads CASRRGLQETQYF. CDR3 DNA sequence: TGTGCCAGCAGGAGGGGGCTCCAAGAGACCCAGTACTTC.

The J gene is TRBJ1-4, the V gene TRBV4-1; 8 bases map to TRBD1. V lost 3 bases to trimming and J lost 7 bases; unmatched junction nucleotides: 7. In germline, CDR1 is MGHRA, CDR2 YSYEKL. The CDR3 runs to 15 residues. The chain's CDR3 is CASSHFAGGSEKLFF. CDR3 nucleotides: TGCGCCAGCAGCCATTTCGCAGGGGGCTCTGAAAAACTGTTTTTT.

In nucleotides, the CDR3 is TGTGCCAGCAGCTTAACCAGGGGCCAGGCAGGGAGCTCTGGGGCCAACGTCCTGACTTTC. Encoded protein: CASSLTRGQAGSSGANVLTF. This rearrangement joins TRBV7-3 to TRBJ2-6, with D tentatively TRBD1 (6 bases). V gave up 0 bases and J gave up 0 bases, with 18 bases separating them. The CDR3 has 20 residues. Germline V CDR1 and CDR2: SGHTA, FQGTGA.

This clone was detected a few times. The chain links TRBV2 to TRBJ1-1; perhaps TRBD1 as D (5 bases). V lost 4 bases and J lost 3, with 18 bases in between. The CDR3 is 16 amino acids. Looked up from germline, CDR1 is SNHLY and CDR2 is FYNNEI. The chain's CDR3 is CASSARVVGRDTEAFF. CDR3 bases: TGTGCCAGCAGTGCCAGGGTGGTAGGTAGGGACACTGAAGCTTTCTTT. Drawing the rest from reference TRBV2 and TRBJ1-1, the complete variable domain is EPEVTQTPSHQVTQMGQEVILRCVPISNHLYFYWYRQILGQKVEFLVSFYNNEISEKSEIFDDQFSVERPDGSNFTLKIRSTKLEDSAMYFCASSARVVGRDTEAFFGQGTRLTVV.

The chain couples TRBV7-2 to TRBJ1-2; unclear D gene. This CDR3 is built from 18 residues. V was pared by 2 bases and J by 1 base, with 20 bases between. Germline values: CDR1 SGHTA, CDR2 FQGNSA. CDR3: CASSLSLLAEDYNYGYTF. The CDR3 region has the DNA TGTGCCAGCAGCTTATCACTTTTAGCAGAAGACTATAACTATGGCTACACCTTC.

The J gene is TRBJ2-1, the V gene TRBV10-1; 8 nucleotides match TRBD1. V shed 10 bases, J shed 5 bases, and the junction held 13 bases outside the gene matches. The CDR3 has 15 residues. Germline V gene data show CDR1 as WNHNN and CDR2 as SYGVQD (reference sequence). CDR3 coding DNA: TGCGCCATGAATCCGGGACAGGAGGGGGACAATGAGCAGTTCTTC. Translation: CAMNPGQEGDNEQFF.

The chain carries TRBV4-3 and TRBJ2-3; TRBD1 matches 8 bases. V shed 0 bases and J 0 bases; nucleotides not matched to a gene: 5. Germline CDR1 is LGHNA and CDR2 is YSLEER. CDR3 length equals 17 residues. The CDR3 spells CASSQEGQVSSTDTQYF. In DNA form, the CDR3 reads TGCGCCAGCAGCCAAGAGGGACAGGTTTCTAGCACAGATACGCAGTATTTT.

V is TRBV6-9 and J is TRBJ1-5, with 7 nucleotides matching TRBD1. CDR1 and CDR2 (germline): MNHGY, SVAAGI. The CDR3 is made up of 13 amino acids. J lost 6 bases, V lost 7 bases, and 6 bases had no gene match. The CDR3 loop is CASNDRDLQPQHF. The CDR3 DNA reads as TGTGCCAGCAACGACAGGGACCTTCAGCCCCAGCATTTT.

For this clone: One junction end does not reproduce the germline sequence, and a read error may be involved. The genes are TRBV10-3 and TRBJ1-6; tentatively, D is TRBD1 (6 bases). Per the germline V gene, CDR1 is ENHRY and CDR2 is SYGVKD. The CDR3 sequence is 14 residues long. The CDR3: CAISDGDRFSSLHF. The CDR3 DNA is TGTGCCATCAGTGATGGAGACAGGTTTTCATCCCTCCACTTT.

This clone showed up just once. The rearrangement uses TRBV4-1 and TRBJ1-2; unclear D gene. V shed 1 base and J shed 1 base, with 10 bases lying between them. The V gene's germline CDR1 is MGHRA and CDR2 YSYEKL. The CDR3 has 15 amino acids. The CDR3 nucleotides are TGCGCCAGCAGCCAAGTTCGGGGTAATAACTATGGCTACACCTTC. Its translation: CASSQVRGNNYGYTF.

The sample holds one count of this clone. The chain combines TRBV30 with TRBJ1-1; perhaps TRBD1 as D (5 bases). CDR1 GTSNPN and CDR2 SVGIG come from the germline V gene (reference sequence). Deletions cut 8 bases from V and 2 bases from J, with 12 bases between. CDR3 length: 12 amino acids. CDR3 sequence reads: CAGRGFNTEAFF. CDR3 bases: TGTGCCGGAAGGGGATTTAACACTGAAGCTTTCTTT.

The CDR3 reads CASSPRQGSIGANVLTF. The CDR3 DNA is TGTGCCAGCAGCCCTAGACAGGGTTCAATCGGGGCCAACGTCCTGACTTTC. The V gene is TRBV9, the J gene TRBJ2-6; 7 bases are a match to TRBD1. The CDR3 sequence is 17 residues long. V shed 4 bases, J shed 4 bases, and the junction held 11 bases outside the gene matches. Germline loops: CDR1 SGDLS, CDR2 YYNGEE. Full variable domain (outside the CDR3, taken from reference TRBV9 and TRBJ2-6): DSGVTQTPKHLITATGQRVTLRCSPRSGDLSVYWYQQSLDQGLQFLIQYYNGEERAKGNILERFSAQQFPDLHSELNLSSLELGDSALYFCASSPRQGSIGANVLTFGAGSRLTVL.

CDR3 sequence reads: CASRDRALNEKLFF. The CDR3 bases are TGTGCCAGCAGGGACAGGGCCCTTAATGAAAAACTGTTTTTT. The chain combines TRBV2 with TRBJ1-4; TRBD1 agrees at 8 bases. The CDR3 runs 14 residues. From germline, CDR1 is SNHLY and CDR2 FYNNEI. J was trimmed by 4 bases and V by 6 bases; bases with no gene match: 4. The variable domain in full, completed from reference TRBV2 and TRBJ1-4, reads EPEVTQTPSHQVTQMGQEVILRCVPISNHLYFYWYRQILGQKVEFLVSFYNNEISEKSEIFDDQFSVERPDGSNFTLKIRSTKLEDSAMYFCASRDRALNEKLFFGSGTQLSVL.

The chain couples TRBV9 to TRBJ1-6, with 10 bases aligning to TRBD1. The V and J ends lost 2 bases and 10 bases, in that order; junction bases with no gene match: 6. The CDR3 sequence is 15 residues long. CDR1 and CDR2 from the germline V gene are SGDLS and YYNGEE. The CDR3 loop reads CASSVTGGWDSPLHF. CDR3 coding DNA: TGTGCCAGCAGCGTGACAGGGGGCTGGGACTCACCCCTCCACTTT.

This clone was seen only a few times. The rearrangement joins TRBV18 to TRBJ2-3, with TRBD2 as a possible D gene (5 bases). Trimming cost V 6 bases and J 6 bases, with 16 bases left between them. This CDR3 spans 14 amino acids. From germline, CDR1 is KGHSH and CDR2 LQKENI. The CDR3 region has the DNA TGTGCCAGCTCCGTCGCTAGCCGCCCCGATACGCAGTATTTT. This sequence encodes CASSVASRPDTQYF.

The gene calls are TRBV7-2 and TRBJ1-4; D remains unclear. The V and J ends lost 1 base and 7 bases respectively, with 10 bases between them. CDR3 length: 14 residues. Germline loops: CDR1 SGHTA, CDR2 FQGNSA. CDR3 protein: CASSLGAGSEKLFF. CDR3 coding DNA: TGTGCCAGCAGCTTAGGGGCGGGGAGTGAAAAACTGTTTTTT. Variable domain in full (rest from reference TRBV7-2 and TRBJ1-4): GAGVSQSPSNKVTEKGKDVELRCDPISGHTALYWYRQSLGQGLEFLIYFQGNSAPDKSGLPSDRFSAERTGGSVSTLTIQRTQQEDSAVYLCASSLGAGSEKLFFGSGTQLSVL.

This chain's CDR3 is CASSLDSLNTEAFF. The CDR3 nucleotides are TGTGCCAGCAGCTTAGATTCCTTGAACACTGAAGCTTTCTTT. The chain recombines TRBV11-2 with TRBJ1-1; D call uncertain. V lost 0 bases and J 0 bases, leaving 5 bases between the germline ends. Per germline, CDR1 SGHAT and CDR2 FQNNGV. This CDR3 has 14 residues.

This clone occurred a few times. This sequence joins TRBV5-1 and TRBJ2-1; 9 nucleotides line up with TRBD2. Germline-derived CDR1 and CDR2 are SGHRS and YFSETQ. J gave up 5 bases and V 5 bases, and 5 bases lay outside the gene matches. The CDR3 is 14 residues long. CDR3 protein: CASRPAGGDNEQFF. The CDR3 nucleotides read TGCGCCAGCAGGCCTGCGGGGGGGGACAATGAGCAGTTCTTC.

The rearrangement links TRBV11-1 to TRBJ1-1; D possibly corresponds to TRBD1 (6 bases). CDR3 size: 14 residues. Germline CDR1 SGHAT, CDR2 FQDESV (reference sequence). V lost 0 bases to trimming and J lost 6 bases, with 11 bases between them. The chain's CDR3 is CASSLAYRDAEAFF. The CDR3 nucleotides are TGTGCCAGCAGCTTAGCTTACAGGGACGCTGAAGCTTTCTTT.

The chain links TRBV2 to TRBJ1-5, with 7 bases matching TRBD1. The V and J ends lost 5 bases and 1 base, in that order; junction bases with no gene match: 8. There are 16 residues in the CDR3. Germline CDR1 and CDR2: SNHLY and FYNNEI. CDR3 coding DNA: TGTGCCAGCAGTTCGGGGGGGACAGTCAGCAATCAGCCCCAGCATTTT. Residues: CASSSGGTVSNQPQHF.

The chain couples TRBV7-9 to TRBJ2-5; 9 bases line up with TRBD1. The CDR3 loop spans 14 amino acids. With 5 bases clipped from V and 4 bases from J, the junction kept 5 bases outside the gene matches. Germline values: CDR1 SEHNR, CDR2 FQNEAQ (reference sequence). DNA for the CDR3: TGTGCCAGCAGCAGGGGGACAGGGACAGAGACCCAGTACTTC. This encodes CASSRGTGTETQYF.

V usage is TRBV10-1 and J usage is TRBJ2-6; D may be TRBD1 (6 bases). Germline lookup yields CDR1 WNHNN and CDR2 SYGVQD (reference sequence). The CDR3 runs to 15 residues. Trimming left V 3 bases short and J 0 bases short, with 6 bases between. DNA of the CDR3: TGCGCCAGCAGTGACAGGGGCTCTGGGGCCAACGTCCTGACTTTC. Protein: CASSDRGSGANVLTF.

The chain combines TRBV6-6 with TRBJ1-5; D possibly corresponds to TRBD1 (6 bases). V gave up 5 bases and J gave up 6 bases, with 14 bases separating them. This CDR3 spans 14 amino acids. In germline, CDR1 is MNHNY, CDR2 SVGAGI (reference sequence). For the CDR3, the DNA is TGTGCCAGCAGTCTAGGGGGTTCGGGTCAGCCCCAGCATTTT. Translation: CASSLGGSGQPQHF.

This chain connects TRBV6-1 to TRBJ1-1, with D maybe TRBD1 (5 bases). V was shortened by 3 bases and J by 1 base, with 12 bases between the two germline ends. The CDR3 totals 15 residues. The V gene's germline CDR1 is MNHNS and CDR2 SASEGT. The CDR3 DNA follows: TGTGCCAGCAGTGATCGCGGGACGGAGAACACTGAAGCTTTCTTT. It encodes CASSDRGTENTEAFF.

The chain combines TRBV6-5 with TRBJ2-7; 8 nucleotides match TRBD1. The CDR3 has 16 residues. CDR1 and CDR2 (germline): MNHEY, SVGAGI. With V trimmed by 0 bases and J by 0 bases, 4 bases remained unmatched. The CDR3 region has the DNA TGTGCCAGCAGTTACTCGAGTGGGACAGGCTCCTACGAGCAGTACTTC. Its protein is CASSYSSGTGSYEQYF.

V gene TRBV29-1 combines with J gene TRBJ1-2, with D unresolved. Deletions cut 0 bases from V and 8 bases from J, with 7 bases between. Germline loops: CDR1 SQVTM, CDR2 ANQGSEA. The CDR3 runs 11 residues. The CDR3 sequence is CSVEENSGYTF. The CDR3 DNA follows: TGCAGCGTTGAAGAAAACAGCGGCTACACCTTC. Complete variable domain (other parts from reference TRBV29-1 and TRBJ1-2): SAVISQKPSRDICQRGTSLTIQCQVDSQVTMMFWYRQQPGQSLTLIATANQGSEATYESGFVIDKFPISRPNLTFSTLTVSNMSPEDSSIYLCSVEENSGYTFGSGTRLTVV.

The rearrangement links TRBV9 to TRBJ1-2, with 7 bases fitting TRBD1. Germline V CDR1 and CDR2: SGDLS, YYNGEE. The CDR3 has 14 amino acids. Trimming at V came to 0 bases and at J to 2 bases, leaving 1 base not matched to a gene. CDR3 nucleotide sequence: TGTGCCAGCAGCGTAGTGGGACAGAACTATGGCTACACCTTC. Its protein is CASSVVGQNYGYTF.

The chain couples TRBV4-3 to TRBJ2-3; possibly TRBD2 for D (5 bases). There are 17 residues in the CDR3. From germline, CDR1 is LGHNA and CDR2 YSLEER. Trimming pared 4 bases from V and 1 base from J, leaving 18 bases between. For the CDR3, the DNA is TGCGCCAGCAGCCCGGACTTCTCCGAGGTTCGCACAGATACGCAGTATTTT. It is translated as CASSPDFSEVRTDTQYF.

This sequence joins TRBV7-2 and TRBJ2-5; 7 bases align to TRBD1. With 2 bases clipped from V and 1 base from J, the junction kept 4 bases outside the gene matches. The CDR3 runs to 15 residues. CDR1 SGHTA and CDR2 FQGNSA come from the germline V gene. CDR3 nucleotides: TGTGCCAGCAGCTTACTGGGACAGATCCAAGAGACCCAGTACTTC. Encoded protein: CASSLLGQIQETQYF.

The CDR3 region is CASSLVSGGLGYTF. Written as DNA, the CDR3 is TGTGCCAGCAGCTTAGTCTCGGGCGGACTTGGCTACACCTTC. The chain carries TRBV7-8 and TRBJ1-2; no clear D gene. Trimming took off 1 base at V and 7 bases at J, with 13 bases between the two ends. In germline, CDR1 is SGHVS, CDR2 FQNEAQ. The CDR3 has 14 residues.